The present T cell receptor beta chain was sequenced within a study of cytomegalovirus exposure and HLA in healthy donors. Study-level findings and limits: Among TCR beta chains of equal frequency, HLA-associated ones were more clonally expanded in a later analysis.

V was clipped by 2 bases and J by 3 bases; unmatched bases: 3. The CDR3 consists of 15 residues. Germline CDR1 SGDLS, CDR2 YYNGEE. Regarding this clone: Its antigen is unknown.

This PCR relied on a set of 60 Vbeta primers and 13 Jbeta primers. Profiling relied on immunoSEQ multiplex PCR, and the TCRdb table lists in-frame clones only, not all of them. The sample yields around 200,000 clones, around 75% seen once. The source is a male donor in good health and CMV-seronegative. This chain uses TRBV9 with TRBJ2-7; 12 bases fit TRBD1. Sequenced material: PBMCs. This CDR3 is CASSVGQGASYEQYF. In nucleotides, the CDR3 is TGTGCCAGCAGCGTGGGACAGGGGGCTAGCTACGAGCAGTACTTC.